A selection of T cell receptor beta chains follows, all from one sample in a study of cytomegalovirus exposure and HLA in healthy donors. TCRdb's table, derived via immunoSEQ multiplex PCR, lists solely in-frame clones and lacks some. The repertoire holds roughly 190,000 clones, under 80% seen once, with 2.5% to 3.5% in the top ten. The sequenced sample consisted of PBMCs. Source of these receptors: a female donor in good health and CMV-seronegative. Both conserved end residues are part of each CDR3. The D gene is left open where the match is weak. The size of a clone is reported for some rows only, either as once, few or many, or as a class for expanded clones.

V gene	clone size	J gene	D gene	CDR3 DNA	CDR3 protein
TRBV21-1	-	TRBJ1-2	-	TGTGCCAGCAGCAAAGGGACTGGAGTGTATGGCTACACCTTC	CASSKGTGVYGYTF
TRBV5-8	-	TRBJ1-2	-	TGTGCCAGCAGCTCAAGACAGCGTTATAACTATGGCTACACCTTC	CASSSRQRYNYGYTF
TRBV19	-	TRBJ2-5	TRBD1	TGTGCCAGTAGTATTGGGACAGGGGGTGTCGGGGAGACCCAGTACTTC	CASSIGTGGVGETQYF
TRBV6-5	-	TRBJ2-7	-	TGTGCCAGCAGTAGCCCCCCTCGGGGTCCGCAGCAGTACTTC	CASSSPPRGPQQYF
TRBV13	-	TRBJ1-4	-	TGTGCCAGCAGCCTTCAGGGTGCCCCTAATGAAAAACTGTTTTTT	CASSLQGAPNEKLFF
TRBV7-3	few	TRBJ2-7	TRBD1	TGTGCCAGCAGCTTAAACCCATATGGACAGGGCGAGCAGTACTTC	CASSLNPYGQGEQYF
TRBV7-3	-	TRBJ2-1	TRBD2	TGTGCCAGCAGCTTAGGTGGGACTAGCGGGAGATATGAGCAGTTCTTC	CASSLGGTSGRYEQFF
TRBV30	few	TRBJ2-5	TRBD2	TGTGCCTGGAGTCGGCGGGGGGGCGAGACCCAGTACTTC	CAWSRRGGETQYF
TRBV27	-	TRBJ1-1	TRBD1	TGTGCCAGCAGTTCACTCCTTGGACAGGGGAACACTGAAGCTTTCTTT	CASSSLLGQGNTEAFF
TRBV7-9	-	TRBJ1-2	TRBD1	TGTGCCAGCAGCTTAGGGGACAGGGGCCTCTATGGCTACACCTTC	CASSLGDRGLYGYTF
TRBV18	-	TRBJ2-5	TRBD2	TGTGCCAGCTCACCACCGGGACTAGCGGGGGGTCAAGAGACCCAGTACTTC	CASSPPGLAGGQETQYF
TRBV5-1	few	TRBJ1-4	TRBD1	TGCGCCAGCAGCGCGGACAGGGAAGGGGAAAAACTGTTTTTT	CASSADREGEKLFF
TRBV5-5	few	TRBJ1-2	-	TGTGCCAGCAGCTCTGAGACGCGGGCCGTTAGGTATGGCTACACCTTC	CASSSETRAVRYGYTF
TRBV9	-	TRBJ2-1	TRBD2	TGTGCCAGCAGCGTAGCGGGGGGGGCTATTTGGCAGTTCTTC	CASSVAGGAIWQFF
TRBV4-1	few	TRBJ2-5	TRBD2	TGCGCCAGCAGCCAAGTCCTGCTAGCGGGAGTGGGCCCCCAAGAGACCCAGTACTTC	CASSQVLLAGVGPQETQYF
TRBV6-5	few	TRBJ1-1	-	TGTGCCAGCAGGACCATGACAGTGAACACTGAAGCTTTCTTT	CASRTMTVNTEAFF
TRBV25-1	few	TRBJ1-1	TRBD1	TGTGCCAGCAGCGGGACAGGGTACACTGAAGCTTTCTTT	CASSGTGYTEAFF
TRBV15	-	TRBJ1-3	-	TGTGCCACCAGCAGAGATGTGGGGACAGGAAACACCATATATTTT	CATSRDVGTGNTIYF
TRBV7-9	-	TRBJ1-1	-	TGTGCCAGCAGCTTAGAGGGGTCGCGCACTGAAGCTTTCTTT	CASSLEGSRTEAFF
TRBV5-1	-	TRBJ2-7	-	TGCGCCAGCAGCTTCATGACAGGACCTCGAAACGAGCAGTACTTC	CASSFMTGPRNEQYF
TRBV20-1	-	TRBJ2-7	-	TGCAGTGCTAGAGAACGGTACGAGCAGTACTTC	CSARERYEQYF
TRBV4-3	-	TRBJ1-6	TRBD1	TGCGCCAGCAGCCGGGACAGGGGGGCATATCTCTATAATTCACCCCTCCACTTT	CASSRDRGAYLYNSPLHF
TRBV11-2	-	TRBJ2-7	-	TGTGCCAGCAGCTTGACGGGGTACGAGCAGTACTTC	CASSLTGYEQYF
TRBV10-1	-	TRBJ2-3	TRBD2	TGCGCCAGCGGCGCAGCGGGGTGCACAGATACGCAGTATTTT	CASGAAGCTDTQYF
TRBV27	-	TRBJ1-2	-	TGTGCCAGCAGTAATGACCCGACTACCAACTATGGCTACACCTTC	CASSNDPTTNYGYTF
TRBV18	-	TRBJ1-1	TRBD1	TGTGCCAGCTCCACGGTAGGGACAGGGGCGAACACTGAAGCTTTCTTT	CASSTVGTGANTEAFF
TRBV7-3	-	TRBJ1-1	-	TGTGCCAGCAGCTTAAACAGTTTTGCGACTGAAGCTTTCTTT	CASSLNSFATEAFF
TRBV28	-	TRBJ1-6	-	TGTGCCAGCAATCCACAGGGACATAATTCACCCCTCCACTTT	CASNPQGHNSPLHF
TRBV5-6	once	TRBJ1-2	-	TGTGCCAGCAGCTTAGACAGAGATGGCTACACCTTC	CASSLDRDGYTF
TRBV5-1	-	TRBJ2-2	-	TGCGCCAGCAGCCCGGACTACCTCACCGGGGAGCTGTTTTTT	CASSPDYLTGELFF
TRBV6-4	-	TRBJ2-2	-	TGTGCCAGCAGTCCAGGACAGAGAAACACCGGGGAGCTGTTTTTT	CASSPGQRNTGELFF
TRBV28	once	TRBJ2-1	TRBD1	TGTGCCAGCAGTTTAAACAGGGGTAGAGGTGAGCAGTTCTTC	CASSLNRGRGEQFF
TRBV29-1	-	TRBJ2-5	-	TGCAGCGTTGAGAGGCTGGCTCGCGGAGGGACCCAGTACTTC	CSVERLARGGTQYF
TRBV5-6	few	TRBJ2-1	-	TGTGCCAGCACCCCGCAGGCCCACCGCTACAATGAGCAGTTCTTC	CASTPQAHRYNEQFF
TRBV2	-	TRBJ1-5	TRBD1	TGTGCCAGCAGCGACGACAGGGGCAATCAGCCCCAGCATTTT	CASSDDRGNQPQHF
TRBV7-6	-	TRBJ1-6	TRBD1	TGTGCCAGCAGCCGGACAGGCAATAATTCACCCCTCCACTTT	CASSRTGNNSPLHF
TRBV12-1	-	TRBJ2-7	-	TGTGCCAGCAGCTCCCGGCGGGACCTATCCTACGAGCAGTACTTC	CASSSRRDLSYEQYF
TRBV6-5	-	TRBJ2-7	-	TGTGCCAGCGGCATGCGGGCCTACGAGCAGTACTTC	CASGMRAYEQYF
TRBV18	-	TRBJ1-2	TRBD1	TGTGCCAGCTCACCAGAGGCAGGGGGCAACGCTTTTGGCTACACCTTC	CASSPEAGGNAFGYTF
TRBV30	-	TRBJ2-1	TRBD2	TGTGCCTGGAGATCCACTAGCGGGAGTTACAATGAGCAGTTCTTC	CAWRSTSGSYNEQFF
TRBV5-1	-	TRBJ1-1	-	TGCGCCAGCAGCTTGGCACAGAACAGTGGTGGCACTGAAGCTTTCTTT	CASSLAQNSGGTEAFF
TRBV28	-	TRBJ2-3	TRBD1	TGTGCCAGCAGCCGGGGACAGGGGGCAACAGATACGCAGTATTTT	CASSRGQGATDTQYF
TRBV27	-	TRBJ1-1	-	TGTGCCAGCAGTTCCTACACAGGTCCCTATACTGAAGCTTTCTTT	CASSSYTGPYTEAFF
TRBV5-6	-	TRBJ1-1	TRBD1	TGTGCCAGCAGCTTTCCCACAGGGGGTGTCGGGAACACTGAAGCTTTCTTT	CASSFPTGGVGNTEAFF
TRBV9	-	TRBJ1-2	-	TGTGCCAGCAGCGTAGGAGGGGGGGTTGGCTACACCTTC	CASSVGGGVGYTF
TRBV6-5	-	TRBJ2-7	-	TGTGCCAGCAGTCCCGACCGGCCCGGGAACGAGCAGTACTTC	CASSPDRPGNEQYF
TRBV11-2	-	TRBJ1-1	-	TGTGCCAGCAGCTTTCAGGGAAGCACTGAAGCTTTCTTT	CASSFQGSTEAFF
TRBV19	-	TRBJ2-2	TRBD2	TGTGCCAGTAGTAGCCCGGGACTAGCGGGAGGAAACACCGGGGAGCTGTTTTTT	CASSSPGLAGGNTGELFF
TRBV5-5	-	TRBJ1-1	TRBD1	TGTGCCAGCAGCGTCAACCCGGGACAGGCAACTGAAGCTTTCTTT	CASSVNPGQATEAFF
TRBV5-4	-	TRBJ2-1	TRBD2	TGTGCCAGCAGTTGGGAGGGTTACTACAATGAGCAGTTCTTC	CASSWEGYYNEQFF
TRBV19	-	TRBJ1-5	-	TGTGCCAGTAGTATTAGGGGTGCCAGGGCGAGCAATCAGCCCCAGCATTTT	CASSIRGARASNQPQHF
TRBV6-6	-	TRBJ2-7	TRBD2	TGTGCCAGCAGTTATTATCCGGGGGGGACCACCTACGAGCAGTACTTC	CASSYYPGGTTYEQYF
TRBV7-8	-	TRBJ1-5	-	TGTGCCAGCAGCTTAGGACAGCCTAGCAATCAGCCCCAGCATTTT	CASSLGQPSNQPQHF
TRBV7-9	-	TRBJ2-1	TRBD2	TGTGCCAGCAGCATCCAACCGGGACTAGCGGGAGGGGGCTACAATGAGCAGTTCTTC	CASSIQPGLAGGGYNEQFF
TRBV28	-	TRBJ1-2	-	TGTGCCAGCAGCCTCGCCCTCAGCGGGGGAGGCTATGGCTACACCTTC	CASSLALSGGGYGYTF